The sequence of this T cell receptor (beta chain) was determined in a study of OX40 agonist ivuxolimab in advanced cancers. Generated by immunoSEQ multiplex PCR, the TCRdb table keeps only in-frame clones and is missing some. Of under 45,000 clones in the sample, about 78% were seen once. The origin of this receptor is an adult with an advanced solid tumor such as melanoma, head and neck, liver or kidney cancer. The sequencing here drew on CD4+ or CD8+ T cells sorted from blood, taken in a trial of the OX40 agonist ivuxolimab.

This CDR3 reads CASSSSRISGNTIYF. CDR3 in DNA: TGTGCCAGCAGCTCTTCCCGAATCTCTGGAAACACCATATATTTT. The rearrangement joins TRBV7-9 to TRBJ1-3, with D unresolved. Germline CDR1 SEHNR, CDR2 FQNEAQ (reference sequence). This CDR3 has 15 residues. V lost 4 bases to trimming and J lost 0 bases, with 10 bases between them.